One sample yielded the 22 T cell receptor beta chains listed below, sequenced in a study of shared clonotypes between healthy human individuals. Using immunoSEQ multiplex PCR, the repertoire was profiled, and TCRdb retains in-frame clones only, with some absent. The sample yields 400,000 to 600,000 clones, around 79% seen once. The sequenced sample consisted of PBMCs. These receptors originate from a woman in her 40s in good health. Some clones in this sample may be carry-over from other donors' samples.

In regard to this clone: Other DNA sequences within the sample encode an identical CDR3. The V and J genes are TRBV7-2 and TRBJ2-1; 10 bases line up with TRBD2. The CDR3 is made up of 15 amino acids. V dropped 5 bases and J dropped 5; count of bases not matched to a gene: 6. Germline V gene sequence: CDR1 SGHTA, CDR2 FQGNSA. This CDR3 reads CASSPRLAGDNEQFF. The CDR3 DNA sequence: TGTGCCAGCAGCCCCCGACTAGCGGGCGACAATGAGCAGTTCTTC.

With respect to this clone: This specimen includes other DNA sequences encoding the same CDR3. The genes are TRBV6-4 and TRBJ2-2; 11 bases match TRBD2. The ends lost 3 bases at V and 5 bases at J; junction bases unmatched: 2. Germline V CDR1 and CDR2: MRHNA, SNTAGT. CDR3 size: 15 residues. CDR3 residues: CASSDLAGGTGELFF. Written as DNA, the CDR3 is TGTGCCAGCAGTGATCTAGCGGGAGGTACCGGGGAGCTGTTTTTT.

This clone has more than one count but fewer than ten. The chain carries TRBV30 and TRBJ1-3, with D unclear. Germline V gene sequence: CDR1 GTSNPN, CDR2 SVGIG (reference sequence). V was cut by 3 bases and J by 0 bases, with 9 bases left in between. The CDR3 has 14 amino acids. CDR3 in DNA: TGTGCCTGGAGGGAGGGAAACTCTGGAAACACCATATATTTT. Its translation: CAWREGNSGNTIYF.

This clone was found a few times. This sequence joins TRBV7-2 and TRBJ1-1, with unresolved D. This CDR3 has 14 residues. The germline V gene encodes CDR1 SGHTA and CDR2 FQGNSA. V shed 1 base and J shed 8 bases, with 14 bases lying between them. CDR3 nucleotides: TGTGCCAGCAGCTTAGAAGTCTCGCGCAGCGAAGCTTTCTTT. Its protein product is CASSLEVSRSEAFF.

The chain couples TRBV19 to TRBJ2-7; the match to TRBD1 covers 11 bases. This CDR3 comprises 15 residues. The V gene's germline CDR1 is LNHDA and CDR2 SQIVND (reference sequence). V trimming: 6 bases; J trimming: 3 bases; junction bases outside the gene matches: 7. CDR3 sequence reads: CASRPGTGGGYEQYF. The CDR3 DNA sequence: TGTGCCAGTAGGCCCGGGACAGGGGGTGGCTACGAGCAGTACTTC.

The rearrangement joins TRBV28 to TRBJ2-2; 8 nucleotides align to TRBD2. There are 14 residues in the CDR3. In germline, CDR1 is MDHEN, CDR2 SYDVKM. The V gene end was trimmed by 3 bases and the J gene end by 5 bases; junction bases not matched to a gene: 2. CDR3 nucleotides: TGTGCCAGCAGTTTCGGGAGGGTAACCGGGGAGCTGTTTTTT. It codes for CASSFGRVTGELFF.

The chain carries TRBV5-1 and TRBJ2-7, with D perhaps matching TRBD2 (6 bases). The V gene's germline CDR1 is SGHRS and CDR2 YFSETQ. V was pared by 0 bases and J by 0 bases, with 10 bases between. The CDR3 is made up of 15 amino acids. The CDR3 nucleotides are TGCGCCAGCAGCTTGGCGGGGGTCAACTCCTACGAGCAGTACTTC. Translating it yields CASSLAGVNSYEQYF.

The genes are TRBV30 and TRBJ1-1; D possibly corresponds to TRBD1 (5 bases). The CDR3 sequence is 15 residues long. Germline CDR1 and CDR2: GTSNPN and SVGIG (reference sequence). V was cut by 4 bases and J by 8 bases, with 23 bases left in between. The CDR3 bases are TGTGCCTGGAATGGGTGGGGGGGAAAAGGAGAGGAAGCTTTCTTT. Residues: CAWNGWGGKGEEAFF.

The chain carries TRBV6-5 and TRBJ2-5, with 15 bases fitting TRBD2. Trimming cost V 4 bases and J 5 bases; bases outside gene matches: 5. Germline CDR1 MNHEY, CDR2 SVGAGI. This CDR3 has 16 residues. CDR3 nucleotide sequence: TGTGCCAGCAGTTCAAGGACTAGCGGGAGGGTGGAGACCCAGTACTTC. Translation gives CASSSRTSGRVETQYF.

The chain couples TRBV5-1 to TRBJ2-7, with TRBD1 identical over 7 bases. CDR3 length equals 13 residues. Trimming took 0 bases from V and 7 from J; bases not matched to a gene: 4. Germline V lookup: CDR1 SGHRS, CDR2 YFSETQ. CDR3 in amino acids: CASSLALDREQYF. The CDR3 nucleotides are TGCGCCAGCAGCTTGGCCCTGGACAGGGAGCAGTACTTC.

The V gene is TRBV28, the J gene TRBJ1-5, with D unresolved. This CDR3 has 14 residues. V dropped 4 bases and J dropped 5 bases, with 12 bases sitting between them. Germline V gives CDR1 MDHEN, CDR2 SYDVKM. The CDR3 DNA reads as TGTGCCAGCAGTTCCCTGGACTCAGATCAGCCCCAGCATTTT. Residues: CASSSLDSDQPQHF.

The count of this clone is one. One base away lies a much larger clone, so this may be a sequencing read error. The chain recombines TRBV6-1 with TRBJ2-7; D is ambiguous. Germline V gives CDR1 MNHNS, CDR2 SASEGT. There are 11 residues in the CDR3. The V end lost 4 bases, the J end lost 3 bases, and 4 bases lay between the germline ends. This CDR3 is CASSGVYEQYF. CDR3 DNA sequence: TGTGCCAGCAGTGGCGTCTACGAGCAGTACTTC.

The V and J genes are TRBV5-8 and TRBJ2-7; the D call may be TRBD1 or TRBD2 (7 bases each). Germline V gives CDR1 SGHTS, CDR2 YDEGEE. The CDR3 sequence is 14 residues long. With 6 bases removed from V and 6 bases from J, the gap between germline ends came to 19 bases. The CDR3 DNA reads TGTGCCAGCAACCTACAGGGGAGGGTATTCGAGCAGTACTTC. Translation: CASNLQGRVFEQYF.

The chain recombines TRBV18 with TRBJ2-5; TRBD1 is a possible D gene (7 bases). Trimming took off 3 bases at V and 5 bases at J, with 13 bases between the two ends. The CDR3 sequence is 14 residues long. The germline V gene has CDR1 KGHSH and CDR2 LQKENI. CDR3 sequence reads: CASSPTRGRETQYF. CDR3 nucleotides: TGTGCCAGCTCACCTACCAGGGGGAGGGAGACCCAGTACTTC.

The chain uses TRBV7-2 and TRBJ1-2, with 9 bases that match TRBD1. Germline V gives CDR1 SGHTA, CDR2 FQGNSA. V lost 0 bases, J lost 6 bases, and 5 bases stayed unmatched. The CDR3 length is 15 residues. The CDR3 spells CASSLATRTGDGYTF. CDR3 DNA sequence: TGTGCCAGCAGCTTAGCTACAAGGACAGGGGATGGCTACACCTTC.

The CDR3 DNA sequence: TGTGCCAGCAGTGACCTTCTAGTCTCGGAGACCCAGTACTTC. It encodes CASSDLLVSETQYF. This chain joins TRBV6-6 and TRBJ2-5; D not resolved. The CDR3 has 14 amino acids. Germline CDR1 is MNHNY and CDR2 is SVGAGI (reference sequence). Trimming removed 5 bases from V and 5 bases from J, with 15 bases in between.

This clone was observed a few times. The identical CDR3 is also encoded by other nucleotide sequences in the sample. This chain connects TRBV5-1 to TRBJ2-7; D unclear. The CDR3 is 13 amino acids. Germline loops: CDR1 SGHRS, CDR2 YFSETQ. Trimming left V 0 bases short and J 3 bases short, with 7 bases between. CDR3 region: CASSLEVSYEQYF. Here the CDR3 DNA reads TGCGCCAGCAGCTTGGAAGTCAGCTACGAGCAGTACTTC.

CDR3 DNA: TGTGCCAGCAGCTTAGGGAGGGGTACGCAGTATTTT. This gives the protein CASSLGRGTQYF. The chain couples TRBV13 to TRBJ2-3; D tentatively fits TRBD1 or TRBD2 (5 bases each). The V end lost 0 bases, the J end lost 8 bases, and 6 bases lay between the germline ends. CDR1 and CDR2 from the germline V gene are PRHDT and FYEKMQ (reference sequence). The CDR3 contains 12 residues.

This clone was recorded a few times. CDR3 sequence (DNA): TGTGCCAGCAGCCCACAGGGGTCCTACGAGCAGTACTTC. This translates into CASSPQGSYEQYF. The chain is built from TRBV11-3 and TRBJ2-7; 7 nucleotides line up with TRBD1. The germline V gene has CDR1 SGHNT and CDR2 YENEEA. The CDR3 has 13 residues. Trimming took 5 bases from V and 1 from J; bases not matched to a gene: 2.

As DNA, the CDR3 is TGTGCCAGCAGTTTGGACAGGACTAACCAGCAGTACTTC. Translating it yields CASSLDRTNQQYF. The rearrangement links TRBV6-5 to TRBJ2-7, with a weak D call TRBD1 (7 bases). This CDR3 region has 13 residues. CDR1 MNHEY and CDR2 SVGAGI come from the germline V gene. The germline V and J ends were trimmed by 4 bases and 8 bases, with 15 bases remaining between them.

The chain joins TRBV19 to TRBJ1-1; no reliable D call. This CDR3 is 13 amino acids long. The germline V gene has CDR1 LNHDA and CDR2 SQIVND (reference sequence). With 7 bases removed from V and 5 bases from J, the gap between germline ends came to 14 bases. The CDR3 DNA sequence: TGTGCCAGTATCCTTGAGGGAAGGACTGAAGCTTTCTTT. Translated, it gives CASILEGRTEAFF.

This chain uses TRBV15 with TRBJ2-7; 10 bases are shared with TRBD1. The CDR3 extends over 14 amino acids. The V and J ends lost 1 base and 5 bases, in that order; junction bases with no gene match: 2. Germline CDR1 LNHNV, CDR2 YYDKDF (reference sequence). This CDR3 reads CATSRGDRGHEQYF. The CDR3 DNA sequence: TGTGCCACCAGCAGAGGGGACAGGGGTCACGAGCAGTACTTC.